This TCR beta chain is from a study of blood T cells in healthy people across ages. Investigators took approximately 10 milliliters of peripheral blood from every donor. Germline V gene lookup returns CDR1 LNHNV and CDR2 YYDKDF (reference sequence). This CDR3 is built from 16 residues. V shed 3 bases and J 11 bases; nucleotides not matched to a gene: 16. Primed by a sample-barcoded 5' primer and a J-beta primer mix, a second PCR proceeded for about 7 to 12 cycles. TCRdb ran MiXCR on the 5' RACE reads and lists one entry per CDR3 protein. The repertoire holds some 1.4 million distinct CDR3 sequences, with roughly 45% as singletons.

The specimen was blood. The origin of this receptor is a woman under 30 in good health. The chain couples TRBV15 to TRBJ2-5, with 9 bases fitting TRBD2. This chain's CDR3 is CATSRVSGGPLSEQYF. In nucleotides, the CDR3 is TGTGCCACCAGCAGGGTTAGCGGGGGACCGTTATCGGAGCAGTACTTC.